This T cell receptor (beta chain) was sequenced for a study of T cell responses to AZD1222 COVID-19 vaccine. Study findings and constraints: Clonal diversity was possibly underestimated, and white British individuals and females predominated among donors. Compared with day 0, the breadth and depth of the Spike-specific TCR repertoire rose significantly after two doses of AZD1222. Baseline seropositivity occurred in only a handful of AZD1222 recipients. All repertoire sampling was performed exclusively after the peak T cell response.

A word on this clone: Its cognate antigen is unknown.

Only in-frame clones appear in the TCRdb table, and some are missing; sequencing was by immunoSEQ multiplex PCR. Of some 170,000 clones in the sample, 90% are singletons; the top ten hold 3.5% to 5.5%. Germline V gives CDR1 LNHDA, CDR2 SQIVND (reference sequence). This CDR3 has 16 residues. Losses at the gene ends were 5 bases for V and 5 bases for J; bases not matched to a gene: 14. The receptor comes from an adult who received the MenACWY meningococcal vaccine as a control. The chain has TRBV19 and TRBJ1-1, with 7 nucleotides matching TRBD1. Sequenced material: peripheral blood, taken 28 days after the second dose of the MenACWY control vaccine. The CDR3 loop is CASSFRDSPLPTEAFF. The CDR3 nucleotides are TGTGCCAGTAGTTTCCGGGACAGTCCCCTCCCTACTGAAGCTTTCTTT.